Reported below is one T cell receptor (beta chain). Antigen: not known. The source of the sample is a study of T cells in Graves' hyperthyroidism and ophthalmopathy. Study background: Peripheral blood was obtained at initial diagnosis, preceding any treatment. Study-level points and caveats: Among clonotypes expanded in thyroid above 0.001, most were also found in blood. The model's output predicted ophthalmopathy at a median of 6.5 months prior to onset.

Clinical symptoms, serum thyroxine, TRAb, thyroid ultrasound and orbital computed tomography established diagnosis. Amplification of TCR beta CDR3 regions used RNA as the template. With the HTBI primer set, the TCR CDR3 went through a first round of RT-PCR. TCRdb re-called the multiplex PCR reads with MiXCR, one entry per CDR3 protein. Of under 700,000 distinct CDR3 sequences detected, roughly a sixth appear once; the ten largest clones hold 18%. The sequenced sample was blood. This clonotype was sampled from a woman under 30 with Graves' hyperthyroidism.

In DNA, the CDR3 is TGTGCCAGCAGTGACTCATTCAGGCGAAACAATGAGCAGTTCTTC. Translating gives CASSDSFRRNNEQFF. The chain uses TRBV6-4 and TRBJ2-1; the D is unclear. Trimming removed 0 bases from V and 5 bases from J, with 11 bases in between. Germline lookup yields CDR1 MRHNA and CDR2 SNTAGT. This CDR3 contains 15 residues.